This T cell receptor beta chain was profiled in a study of T cells expressing NK-cell markers (dated by TCRdb to 2019 to 2021). Describing the broader study: Three sorted T-cell subsets (CD3+CD56+NKG2C+, CD3+CD56+NKG2C- and CD3+CD56-NKG2C+) from several donors had their TCR beta-chain repertoires profiled. Among the eight sequenced donors, only one was HCMV-seronegative, while the other seven were HCMV-seropositive. The study sequenced eight donors, all healthy volunteers chosen at random: three men and five women. Sequencing of the libraries produced 2 x 150 bp reads on Illumina HiSeq 2000/2500, MiSeq or NextSeq.

With regard to this clonotype: It lacks a known antigen.

A commercial ELISA kit detecting HCMV-specific IgG in serum was used to determine HCMV serostatus. Ficoll density gradient centrifugation was used to isolate peripheral blood mononuclear cells from blood. The full study reports these points: It remained unclear whether the expanded NKG2C-expressing T cell clones were specific for HCMV antigens. Those dominant clonotypes were again the most abundant among CD3+CD56-NKG2C+ cells in several donors, at about 25-65%. In over 5 donors, the dominant CD3+CD56+NKG2C+ clonotypes were among the top 10 CD8+ clonotypes and accounted for about 1.0-7.0% of CD8+ T cells.

Sequencing relied on an Illumina HiSeq 2000. TCR beta cDNA libraries were made by 5'RACE template switching that added a universal primer site and unique molecular identifiers. cDNA synthesis was primed from the TCR beta constant segment, followed by two successive PCR amplification steps. On the authors' methods: MIGEC handled demultiplexing of the reads and grouping by UMI, while MiTCR was used to assemble and quantify clonotypes. To exclude erroneous sequences, only TCR cDNA sequences supported by at least two reads were retained. Downstream repertoire analysis used the tcR package, and clonotypes were matched across fractions by CDR3 nucleotide sequence plus V segment. VDJmatch was used to annotate antigen specificity against VDJdb, with one amino acid substitution in CDR3 permitted. Through TCRdb reprocessing, the reads give one entry per CDR3 protein sequence; DNA is omitted. What appears here as the V and J calls and clone size reflects TCRdb's work, not the paper's. The data table for this sample lists 500,000 to 600,000 distinct CDR3 sequences. The top ten clonotypes cover 3.5% to 4.5% of the sample.

This clonotype originated in a man aged 18 to 29 in good health. Donor details come from another sample of the same person, matched by shared clones. The sample taken for sequencing was blood T cells: a sorted CD56 or NKG2C T cell subset, CD4+ or CD8+ T cells, or bulk PBMC T cells (not recorded which).

The CDR3 region reads CASSLLGRDTQYF. Recombination joined TRBV12-3 or TRBV12-4 with TRBJ2-3; as DNA is missing, the TRBD1 call by TCRdb cannot be tested. The CDR3 contains 13 residues, cysteine and phenylalanine counted. The DNA is not on file.